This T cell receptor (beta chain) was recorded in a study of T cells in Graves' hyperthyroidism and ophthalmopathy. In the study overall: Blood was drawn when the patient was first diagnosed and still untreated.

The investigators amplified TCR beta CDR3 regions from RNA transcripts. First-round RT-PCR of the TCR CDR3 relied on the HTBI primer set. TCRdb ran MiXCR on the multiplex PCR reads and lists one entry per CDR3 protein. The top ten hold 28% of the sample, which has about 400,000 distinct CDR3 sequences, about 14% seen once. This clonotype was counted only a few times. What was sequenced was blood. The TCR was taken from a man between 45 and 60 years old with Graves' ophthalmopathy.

The CDR3 sequence: CASSDTSPYNSPLHF. The CDR3 DNA reads as TGTGCCAGCAGTGACACCTCGCCCTATAATTCACCCCTCCACTTT. The gene calls are TRBV2 and TRBJ1-6; D gene uncertain. Trimming left V 3 bases short and J 2 bases short, with 8 bases between. This CDR3 contains 15 residues. The germline gives CDR1 SNHLY, CDR2 FYNNEI.